What follows describes a single TCR beta chain. Its target is unknown. The sample comes from a study of long-term antiretroviral therapy in people with HIV. Regarding the study as a whole: Dating from 2004 to 2017, the blood was possibly obtained under older ART regimens.

Samples were assayed with immunoSEQ v3.0 at survey level. Sequencing used immunoSEQ multiplex PCR; TCRdb keeps in-frame clones, though not all of them. The table shows about 31,000 clones, with approximately 85% occurring only once. The CDR3 length is 12 residues. The ends were cut back, 5 bases at V and 9 bases at J, with 13 bases in the middle. Looked up from germline, CDR1 is GTSNPN and CDR2 is SVGIG (reference sequence). The material was unsorted PBMCs, obtained 0.8 years before starting antiretroviral therapy. This chain joins TRBV30 and TRBJ1-4; D possibly corresponds to TRBD1 (5 bases). The TCR originated in a young man with HIV. Written as DNA, the CDR3 is TGTGCCTGGCATCAGGGAAATAAAAAACTGTTTTTT. Translation: CAWHQGNKKLFF.